These T cell receptor beta chains were read from a single sample in a study of T cells in Graves' hyperthyroidism and ophthalmopathy. TCRdb used MiXCR to reprocess the multiplex PCR reads, holding one entry per CDR3 protein. This table holds around 700,000 distinct CDR3 sequences, 15% to 20% found once. Sequencing was carried out using blood. These receptors were taken from a woman aged 45-65 years with Graves' hyperthyroidism that later progressed to Graves' ophthalmopathy. Each CDR3 is given with its conserved first and last residue. A D gene is named only where the DNA matches it firmly. Clone size is stated in some rows and not others, as once, few, many or a class when expanded.

d_gene: -
j_gene: TRBJ1-1
abundance: -
v_gene: TRBV20-1
CDR3nt: TGCAGTGCGGATGGGGTTGCAGAGATGAACACTGAAGCTTTCTTT
CDR3aa: CSADGVAEMNTEAFF

d_gene: TRBD1
j_gene: TRBJ1-5
abundance: many
v_gene: TRBV18
CDR3nt: TGTGCCAGCTCACCACGGACAGGGTCGATTAATCAGCCCCAGCATTTT
CDR3aa: CASSPRTGSINQPQHF

d_gene: -
j_gene: TRBJ1-1
abundance: many
v_gene: TRBV6-6
CDR3nt: TGTGCCAGCAGTTACCAAACAGGGTTGGGGGCTTTCTTT
CDR3aa: CASSYQTGLGAFF

d_gene: TRBD2
j_gene: TRBJ2-3
abundance: many
v_gene: TRBV20-1
CDR3nt: TGCAGTGCTAGCGAGGGACTAGCGGGGGACCTATTCACAGATACGCAGTATTTT
CDR3aa: CSASEGLAGDLFTDTQYF

d_gene: -
j_gene: TRBJ1-2
abundance: -
v_gene: TRBV3-1
CDR3nt: TGTGCCAGCAGCCAAGAGTCTGACTATGGCTACACCTTC
CDR3aa: CASSQESDYGYTF

d_gene: -
j_gene: TRBJ1-4
abundance: few
v_gene: TRBV3-1
CDR3nt: TGTGCCAGCAGCCCGCGCTCAGGGATAAGCGAAAAACTGTTTTTT
CDR3aa: CASSPRSGISEKLFF

d_gene: TRBD1
j_gene: TRBJ2-5
abundance: many
v_gene: TRBV6-1
CDR3nt: TGTGCCAGCAGTGACAGGGGGTTATGGGAGACCCAGTACTTC
CDR3aa: CASSDRGLWETQYF

d_gene: -
j_gene: TRBJ2-1
abundance: many
v_gene: TRBV5-1
CDR3nt: TGCGCCAGCAGCTTGGGGGGGGGCAATTACAATGAGCAGTTCTTC
CDR3aa: CASSLGGGNYNEQFF

d_gene: -
j_gene: TRBJ2-3
abundance: -
v_gene: TRBV6-1
CDR3nt: TGTGCCAGCAGTGGGGTGAGAGGCGCAGATACGCAGTATTTT
CDR3aa: CASSGVRGADTQYF

d_gene: -
j_gene: TRBJ1-2
abundance: many
v_gene: TRBV29-1
CDR3nt: TGCAGCGTGGGCCAGGGGCAGGACTATGGCTACACCTTC
CDR3aa: CSVGQGQDYGYTF

d_gene: TRBD2
j_gene: TRBJ2-3
abundance: many
v_gene: TRBV6-2/TRBV6-3
CDR3nt: TGTGCCAGCAGTGGGACTAGCGGGCTAAACACAGATACGCAGTATTTT
CDR3aa: CASSGTSGLNTDTQYF

d_gene: TRBD1
j_gene: TRBJ1-2
abundance: -
v_gene: TRBV5-4
CDR3nt: TGTGCCAGCAGCCGTAGGGGGCGGATTGACTATGGCTACACCTTC
CDR3aa: CASSRRGRIDYGYTF

d_gene: -
j_gene: TRBJ2-7
abundance: -
v_gene: TRBV4-1
CDR3nt: TGCGCCAGCAGCCAAGATATCTTAGAGGGGTCCTACGAGCAGTACTTC
CDR3aa: CASSQDILEGSYEQYF

d_gene: -
j_gene: TRBJ1-1
abundance: many
v_gene: TRBV2
CDR3nt: TGTGCCAGCAGTGAACGCTGGGTTCGCACTGAAGCTTTCTTT
CDR3aa: CASSERWVRTEAFF

d_gene: -
j_gene: TRBJ1-4
abundance: few
v_gene: TRBV10-1
CDR3nt: TGCGCCAGCAGTGCCGCGGGTTTTGGAAAACTGTTTTTT
CDR3aa: CASSAAGFGKLFF

d_gene: TRBD1
j_gene: TRBJ2-4
abundance: many
v_gene: TRBV20-1
CDR3nt: TGCAGTGCCCGACAGGGTACCAAAAACATTCAGTACTTC
CDR3aa: CSARQGTKNIQYF

d_gene: TRBD1
j_gene: TRBJ2-1
abundance: many
v_gene: TRBV7-9
CDR3nt: TGTGCCAGCAGCTTCGGACAGGGACCTTACAATGAGCAGTTCTTC
CDR3aa: CASSFGQGPYNEQFF

d_gene: -
j_gene: TRBJ2-1
abundance: once
v_gene: TRBV25-1
CDR3nt: TGTGCCAGCCAAAACCGGAACTACAATGAGCAGTTCTTC
CDR3aa: CASQNRNYNEQFF

d_gene: -
j_gene: TRBJ1-1
abundance: many
v_gene: TRBV3-1
CDR3nt: TGTGCCAGCAGCCAGTCTCAATGGAACACTGAAGCTTTCTTT
CDR3aa: CASSQSQWNTEAFF

d_gene: TRBD2
j_gene: TRBJ2-2
abundance: few
v_gene: TRBV9
CDR3nt: TGTGCCAGCAGCGTAATGGCGGGGGGGTCGGATGGCGGGGAGCTGTTTTTT
CDR3aa: CASSVMAGGSDGGELFF

d_gene: -
j_gene: TRBJ1-1
abundance: many
v_gene: TRBV12-5
CDR3nt: TGTGCTAGTGGTTTGCGCCAGAACACTGAAGCTTTCTTT
CDR3aa: CASGLRQNTEAFF

d_gene: -
j_gene: TRBJ2-1
abundance: many
v_gene: TRBV5-1
CDR3nt: TGCGCCAGCAGCTTGGTGGGGGGGGGCCTCTACAATGAGCAGTTCTTC
CDR3aa: CASSLVGGGLYNEQFF

d_gene: -
j_gene: TRBJ1-1
abundance: many
v_gene: TRBV7-6
CDR3nt: TGTGCCAGCAGCTTTACCCCCTCACAGAACACTGAAGCTTTCTTT
CDR3aa: CASSFTPSQNTEAFF

d_gene: -
j_gene: TRBJ1-6
abundance: few
v_gene: TRBV18
CDR3nt: TGTGCCAGCTCACCTGACAGGACAGCAAATTCACCCCTCCACTTT
CDR3aa: CASSPDRTANSPLHF

d_gene: -
j_gene: TRBJ1-1
abundance: -
v_gene: TRBV10-3
CDR3nt: TGTGCCATCAGTGAGGCGGCACAGAACACTGAAGCTTTCTTT
CDR3aa: CAISEAAQNTEAFF

d_gene: TRBD1
j_gene: TRBJ2-7
abundance: -
v_gene: TRBV7-9
CDR3nt: TGTGCCAGCAGCTCAAGGACAGGGGGCAGGGACGAGCAGTACTTC
CDR3aa: CASSSRTGGRDEQYF

d_gene: -
j_gene: TRBJ1-5
abundance: -
v_gene: TRBV10-3
CDR3nt: TGTGCCATCAGTGGCCCAGGAGCGGGGAGCAATCAGCCCCAGCATTTT
CDR3aa: CAISGPGAGSNQPQHF

d_gene: TRBD2
j_gene: TRBJ2-1
abundance: -
v_gene: TRBV4-1
CDR3nt: TGCGCCAGCAGCCCTGTAGCGGGGCCAGCCTACAATGAGCAGTTCTTC
CDR3aa: CASSPVAGPAYNEQFF

d_gene: TRBD1
j_gene: TRBJ2-5
abundance: few
v_gene: TRBV15
CDR3nt: TGTGCCACCAGCAGAACCCCCCGGGACAGCCACCAAGAGGCCCAGTACTTC
CDR3aa: CATSRTPRDSHQEAQYF

d_gene: -
j_gene: TRBJ1-2
abundance: many
v_gene: TRBV3-1
CDR3nt: TGTGCCAGCAGCCAAGAGGGGCCGGGTGGCTACACCTTC
CDR3aa: CASSQEGPGGYTF

d_gene: TRBD1
j_gene: TRBJ1-2
abundance: few
v_gene: TRBV19
CDR3nt: TGTGCCAGTAGGAACAGCCGGGACAGGGGTGATGGCTACACCTTC
CDR3aa: CASRNSRDRGDGYTF

d_gene: -
j_gene: TRBJ2-7
abundance: few
v_gene: TRBV6-5
CDR3nt: TGTGCCAGCAGTGTACAAGGGACCTCCTACGAGCAGTACTTC
CDR3aa: CASSVQGTSYEQYF

d_gene: TRBD2
j_gene: TRBJ2-6
abundance: many
v_gene: TRBV18
CDR3nt: TGTGCCAGCTCACCCCTAGCGGGGGAAGGCGGGGCCAACGTCCTGACTTTC
CDR3aa: CASSPLAGEGGANVLTF

d_gene: TRBD2
j_gene: TRBJ2-3
abundance: -
v_gene: TRBV2
CDR3nt: TGTGCCAGGGGGGGGACTAGCGGGGGTTTGAATACGCAGTATTTT
CDR3aa: CARGGTSGGLNTQYF

d_gene: -
j_gene: TRBJ2-3
abundance: few
v_gene: TRBV5-6
CDR3nt: TGTGCCAGCAGCCGAGGTATCACAGATACGCAGTATTTT
CDR3aa: CASSRGITDTQYF

d_gene: TRBD2
j_gene: TRBJ2-3
abundance: many
v_gene: TRBV18
CDR3nt: TGTGCCAGCTCAGCTCGGGACTACCGCACAGATACGCAGTATTTT
CDR3aa: CASSARDYRTDTQYF

d_gene: TRBD1
j_gene: TRBJ1-1
abundance: -
v_gene: TRBV6-1
CDR3nt: TGTGCCAGCAGTGGGGGGGACAGGAACACTGAAGCTTTCTTT
CDR3aa: CASSGGDRNTEAFF